The clone carrying this T cell receptor (beta chain) turned up a few times. Its antigen is unknown. This record belongs to a study of OX40 agonist ivuxolimab in advanced cancers. Study at large: Of the patients, three showed partial responses, one with hepatocellular carcinoma and two with cutaneous melanoma. Whole-study results and caveats: Some nonresponders likewise displayed low normalized T-cell clonal expansion. Clonal expansion was seen in CD4+ and CD8+ blood T cells by week 6 at 0.1 to 3.0 mg/kg.

Sequencing was performed with immunoSEQ multiplex PCR; in TCRdb, only in-frame clones are kept and a portion is missing. The table has more than 55,000 clones, 79% seen once. Sequencing used CD4+ or CD8+ T cells sorted from blood, obtained in a trial of the OX40 agonist ivuxolimab. The sequence came from an adult with an advanced solid tumor such as melanoma, head and neck, liver or kidney cancer.

The CDR3 DNA sequence: TGTGCCAGCAGTCGCCTCGAGGGGGGAGGGTACAATGAGCAGTTCTTC. It specifies CASSRLEGGGYNEQFF. The chain combines TRBV7-3 with TRBJ2-1; TRBD2 might be the D (7 bases). Per germline, CDR1 SGHTA and CDR2 FQGTGA. The CDR3 has 16 amino acids. Deletions cut 6 bases from V and 4 bases from J, with 19 bases between.